These 28 T cell receptor beta chains were all obtained from the same sample, sequenced in a study of circulating CD8 cells and anti-PD-1 response in melanoma. Four subsets defined by PD-1 and/or TIGIT were sorted from live CD3+CD8+TCRalphabeta+ cells. Each library started from around 14 ng of total RNA using the QIAseq Immune Repertoire TCR panel. TCRdb independently ran MiXCR on the reads; one entry per CDR3 protein. The sample lists more than 700 distinct CDR3 sequences, 5% to 8.5% occurring once. The sequenced sample was CD8+ T cells from PBMCs, obtained at baseline or after one month of anti-PD-1 therapy (not recorded which). These TCRs come from a human donor with melanoma.

Sample share makes this clonotype large. V usage is TRBV28 and J usage is TRBJ1-5, with D hard to call. V gave up 7 bases and J gave up 4 bases, with 8 bases separating them. Per germline, CDR1 MDHEN and CDR2 SYDVKM. This CDR3 region has 12 residues. CDR3 protein: CASTDQNQPQHF. As DNA, the CDR3 is TGTGCCAGCACCGACCAGAATCAGCCCCAGCATTTT.

By share, this clonotype counts as medium-sized (0.01 to 0.1%). V usage is TRBV4-1 and J usage is TRBJ1-5, with D possibly matching TRBD1 (5 bases). The CDR3 loop spans 15 amino acids. Germline V gene lookup returns CDR1 MGHRA and CDR2 YSYEKL. V lost 0 bases, J lost 1 base, and 7 bases lay in between. The CDR3 region is CASSQDYRSNQPQHF. CDR3 in DNA: TGCGCCAGCAGCCAAGATTACAGGAGCAATCAGCCCCAGCATTTT.

This clonotype is medium-sized in the sample. V and J are TRBV7-8 and TRBJ2-7, with 7 bases identical to TRBD2. Germline V lookup: CDR1 SGHVS, CDR2 FQNEAQ. V lost 5 bases, J lost 1 base, and 8 bases stayed unmatched. The CDR3 loop spans 15 amino acids. The CDR3 protein is CASSPVQRGSYEQYF. The CDR3 nucleotides read TGTGCCAGCAGCCCGGTCCAGCGGGGTTCCTACGAGCAGTACTTC.

This clonotype rates as medium-sized. The gene calls are TRBV28 and TRBJ2-7, with D perhaps matching TRBD1 (7 bases). The CDR3 runs 13 residues. Trimming removed 5 bases at V and 4 bases at J, with 12 bases between. Germline CDR1 reads MDHEN; CDR2 reads SYDVKM. This chain's CDR3 is CASSPRGRYEQYF. The CDR3 nucleotides are TGTGCCAGCAGTCCCAGGGGGAGGTACGAGCAGTACTTC.

By sample share, this clonotype is medium-sized. V gene TRBV19 combines with J gene TRBJ1-6; D unclear. The germline V gene has CDR1 LNHDA and CDR2 SQIVND (reference sequence). The CDR3 is made up of 14 amino acids. V lost 2 bases and J 10 bases, leaving 12 bases between the germline ends. The CDR3 loop reads CASSIKGHGSPLHF. DNA for the CDR3: TGTGCCAGTAGTATAAAGGGTCACGGATCACCCCTCCACTTT. The full variable domain, rest sourced from reference TRBV19 and TRBJ1-6, is DGGITQSPKYLFRKEGQNVTLSCEQNLNHDAMYWYRQDPGQGLRLIYYSQIVNDFQKGDIAEGYSVSREKKESFPLTVTSAQKNPTAFYLCASSIKGHGSPLHFGNGTRLTVT.

This clonotype is medium-sized (0.01 to 0.1%). The chain couples TRBV18 to TRBJ2-7, with 8 bases aligning to TRBD2. The germline CDR1 and CDR2 sequences are KGHSH and LQKENI. The V gene end was trimmed by 5 bases and the J gene end by 2 bases; junction bases not matched to a gene: 11. This CDR3 has 16 amino acids. Here the CDR3 DNA reads TGTGCCAGCTCATGGAGCGGGGGTTCGTCCCCCTACGAGCAGTACTTC. Its translation is CASSWSGGSSPYEQYF.

By proportion, this clonotype is medium-sized. The V call is TRBV28, the J call TRBJ2-1, with D possibly matching TRBD2 (7 bases). The germline gives CDR1 MDHEN, CDR2 SYDVKM. There are 14 residues in the CDR3. The germline V and J ends were trimmed by 1 base and 8 bases, with 12 bases remaining between them. The CDR3: CASSLFGGGDEQFF. CDR3 nucleotide sequence: TGTGCCAGCAGTTTATTCGGAGGGGGGGATGAGCAGTTCTTC.

This clonotype is labeled medium-sized. This chain connects TRBV2 to TRBJ1-1; TRBD1 might be the D (6 bases). This CDR3 is built from 15 residues. The V gene lost 6 bases and the J gene lost 7 bases, with 21 bases spanning the gap. Germline values: CDR1 SNHLY, CDR2 FYNNEI. The chain's CDR3 is CASSGRLGAFVEAFF. CDR3 bases: TGTGCCAGCAGCGGCAGGCTGGGGGCATTCGTTGAAGCTTTCTTT.

This clonotype is judged large. This chain uses TRBV5-4 with TRBJ2-2, with D unresolved. The CDR3 sequence is 14 residues long. The germline V gene has CDR1 SGHNT and CDR2 YYREEE (reference sequence). The V end lost 6 bases, the J end lost 1 base, and 10 bases lay between the germline ends. The CDR3 sequence is CASTPAENTGELFF. The CDR3 DNA follows: TGTGCCAGCACCCCGGCAGAGAACACCGGGGAGCTGTTTTTT.

This clonotype is medium-sized (0.01 to 0.1%) by share. CDR3 sequence: CSARYEGNQPQHF. The CDR3 nucleotides read TGCAGTGCTAGGTATGAGGGCAATCAGCCCCAGCATTTT. This sequence joins TRBV20-1 and TRBJ1-5; D is unresolved. The germline V and J ends were trimmed by 3 bases and 2 bases, with 8 bases remaining between them. Per the germline V gene, CDR1 is DFQATT and CDR2 is SNEGSKA (reference sequence). CDR3 size: 13 residues.

Points on this clonotype: It may be a read error: a sequence one base away is much more abundant. This chain links TRBV5-5 with TRBJ1-1, with a possible D match to TRBD1 (6 bases). Looked up from germline, CDR1 is SGHKS and CDR2 is YYEKEE (reference sequence). The CDR3 is 14 residues long. The CDR3 here is CASSLEGGTTVAFF. The CDR3, as DNA: TGTGCCAGCAGCTTGGAAGGGGGTACCACTGTAGCTTTCTTT.

By frequency in the sample, this clonotype is medium-sized (0.01 to 0.1%). The chain recombines TRBV4-2 with TRBJ2-7; TRBD2 aligns across 9 bases. There are 13 residues in the CDR3. Germline trimming cut 8 bases from V and 6 bases from J; bases unmatched to any gene: 8. The germline gives CDR1 LGHNA, CDR2 YNFKEQ. In DNA, the CDR3 is TGTGCCAGCGGGCGGGGGGGGCCAGCCGAGCAGTACTTC. The encoded protein is CASGRGGPAEQYF.

This clonotype was counted only a few times. The rearrangement links TRBV6-5 to TRBJ2-1, with D tentatively TRBD2 (6 bases). In germline, CDR1 is MNHEY, CDR2 SVGAGI. The CDR3 spans 14 residues. Trimming took 5 bases from V and 6 from J, leaving 14 bases between them. The CDR3 DNA is TGTGCCAGCAGTCCTTTGACTAGTGGCAATGAGCAGTTCTTC. Protein sequence: CASSPLTSGNEQFF.

As concerns this clonotype: A much larger clone sits a single nucleotide away, making a read error possible. The chain employs TRBV7-3 and TRBJ2-1; D gene unclear. V shed 4 bases and J shed 8 bases, with 12 bases lying between them. The CDR3 is 13 residues long. CDR1 is SGHTA, CDR2 FQGTGA, per germline. CDR3 residues: CASSYGSADEQFF. CDR3 sequence (DNA): TGTGCCAGCAGCTACGGGTCTGCCGATGAGCAGTTCTTC.

This clonotype ranks as medium-sized. This chain links TRBV19 with TRBJ1-1; D remains ambiguous. The CDR3 loop spans 15 amino acids. V lost 7 bases and J 10 bases, leaving 25 bases between the germline ends. Germline V lookup: CDR1 LNHDA, CDR2 SQIVND (reference sequence). This chain's CDR3 is CASKTRRVEEAGAFF. CDR3 coding DNA: TGTGCCAGTAAGACCCGGCGGGTCGAAGAAGCCGGAGCTTTCTTT.

This clonotype has just a few counts. One base away lies a much larger clone, so this may be a sequencing read error. Since the CDR3 does not end with the conserved phenylalanine or tryptophan, this likely comes from a read error. This sequence joins TRBV27 and TRBJ2-7; D unclear. V was pared by 2 bases and J by 2 bases, with 7 bases between. Germline loops: CDR1 MNHEY, CDR2 SMNVEV (reference sequence). The CDR3 length is 13 residues. The CDR3 DNA reads TGTGCCAGCAGTTTAGGGCCAACCTACGAGCAGTACCTC. This encodes CASSLGPTYEQYL.

This clonotype ranks as medium-sized. The chain recombines TRBV28 with TRBJ2-1, with D unclear. The CDR3 covers 12 residues. V gave up 6 bases and J gave up 8 bases, with 11 bases separating them. Germline values: CDR1 MDHEN, CDR2 SYDVKM. The CDR3 reads CASSTRRYEQFF. The CDR3 region has the DNA TGTGCCAGCAGCACCCGACGGTATGAGCAGTTCTTC.

This clonotype is deemed medium-sized. This chain links TRBV11-2 with TRBJ2-7; TRBD1 matches at 8 bases. This CDR3 is 14 amino acids long. Germline CDR1 and CDR2: SGHAT and FQNNGV. The ends lost 7 bases at V and 5 bases at J; junction bases unmatched: 10. CDR3 nucleotides: TGTGCCAGCACCCTCCAGGGGGCAAGAAACGAGCAGTACTTC. Translation gives CASTLQGARNEQYF.

This clonotype is classed as large. The J gene is TRBJ1-1, the V gene TRBV20-1; D unclear. Trimming shortened V by 0 bases and J by 3 bases, and 17 bases separated the two germline ends. The germline CDR1 and CDR2 sequences are DFQATT and SNEGSKA (reference sequence). The CDR3 extends over 16 amino acids. The DNA for the CDR3 is TGCAGTGCTAGAGATGTGAACACACTACGTTACACTGAAGCTTTCTTT. Amino acid sequence: CSARDVNTLRYTEAFF.

This clonotype ranks as large. The V call is TRBV19, the J call TRBJ2-7, with D tentatively TRBD2 (5 bases). Germline V gene data show CDR1 as LNHDA and CDR2 as SQIVND (reference sequence). This CDR3 comprises 11 residues. V shed 10 bases and J shed 2 bases, with 9 bases lying between them. In DNA, the CDR3 is TGTGCCACCCGAGGGACCTACGAGCAGTACTTC. Protein product: CATRGTYEQYF. The full variable domain, in which reference TRBV19 and TRBJ2-7 provide the parts outside the CDR3, is DGGITQSPKYLFRKEGQNVTLSCEQNLNHDAMYWYRQDPGQGLRLIYYSQIVNDFQKGDIAEGYSVSREKKESFPLTVTSAQKNPTAFYLCATRGTYEQYFGPGTRLTVT.

V usage is TRBV7-6 and J usage is TRBJ2-2; TRBD1 matches at 7 bases. With 5 bases clipped from V and 5 bases from J, the junction kept 8 bases outside the gene matches. The germline gives CDR1 SGHVS, CDR2 FNYEAQ. CDR3 length equals 15 residues. CDR3 sequence: CASSATTGRTGELFF. CDR3 bases: TGTGCCAGCAGCGCCACGACAGGGCGAACCGGGGAGCTGTTTTTT.

This clonotype ranks as medium-sized. The J gene is TRBJ2-2, the V gene TRBV20-1; D uncertain. Germline CDR1 is DFQATT and CDR2 is SNEGSKA (reference sequence). The CDR3 loop spans 16 amino acids. The V gene lost 0 bases and the J gene lost 3 bases, with 14 bases spanning the gap. CDR3 coding DNA: TGCAGTGCTAGAGATCCGGGCAGCTGGGACACCGGGGAGCTGTTTTTT. Protein product: CSARDPGSWDTGELFF.

This clonotype is deemed medium-sized. CDR3 DNA sequence: TGTGCCAGCAGTTACTCGAGAGGGGGCAATCAGCCCCAGCATTTT. Its protein is CASSYSRGGNQPQHF. The V and J genes are TRBV6-5 and TRBJ1-5; TRBD1 is a possible D gene (5 bases). With 0 bases removed from V and 2 bases from J, the gap between germline ends came to 8 bases. The CDR3 is 15 amino acids. CDR1 and CDR2 from the germline V gene are MNHEY and SVGAGI.

In this sample, this clonotype is medium-sized. V usage is TRBV19 and J usage is TRBJ1-2; no definite D call. The germline V and J ends were trimmed by 4 bases and 0 bases, with 3 bases remaining between them. Per germline, CDR1 LNHDA and CDR2 SQIVND (reference sequence). CDR3 length: 12 residues. For the CDR3, the DNA is TGTGCCAGTAGTAACGCTAACTATGGCTACACCTTC. Protein: CASSNANYGYTF.

By sample share, this clonotype is medium-sized (0.01 to 0.1%). The chain joins TRBV7-2 to TRBJ2-2, with TRBD2 identical over 11 bases. The CDR3 consists of 17 residues. Germline loops: CDR1 SGHTA, CDR2 FQGNSA. V lost 1 base to trimming and J lost 3 bases; unmatched junction nucleotides: 4. CDR3 in amino acids: CASSLGLAGGDTGELFF. CDR3 nucleotide sequence: TGTGCCAGCAGCTTAGGGCTAGCGGGGGGCGACACCGGGGAGCTGTTTTTT.

In its sample, this clonotype was seen a few times. The chain carries TRBV30 and TRBJ2-5, with D hard to call. The CDR3 is 12 residues long. Germline CDR1 is GTSNPN and CDR2 is SVGIG (reference sequence). V was clipped by 3 bases and J by 7 bases, with 12 bases between them. The CDR3 region is CAWRDGRGTQYF. CDR3 nucleotides: TGTGCCTGGAGGGATGGGCGTGGGACCCAGTACTTC.

By its share, this clonotype is medium-sized. The J gene is TRBJ2-3, the V gene TRBV11-2; 8 nucleotides line up with TRBD2. The V gene end was trimmed by 2 bases and the J gene end by 6 bases; junction bases not matched to a gene: 4. Per the germline V gene, CDR1 is SGHAT and CDR2 is FQNNGV. The CDR3 sequence is 14 residues long. CDR3: CASSLTASGDTQYF. CDR3 DNA: TGTGCCAGCAGCTTAACGGCTAGCGGGGATACGCAGTATTTT.

By its share, this clonotype is large. The chain uses TRBV5-5 and TRBJ2-7; perhaps TRBD1 as D (6 bases). The length of the CDR3 is 15 residues. Trimming left V 0 bases short and J 3 bases short, with 13 bases between. Germline CDR1 and CDR2: SGHKS and YYEKEE (reference sequence). CDR3 DNA sequence: TGTGCCAGCAGCTTGGAGCAGGGGATAGTCTACGAGCAGTACTTC. Translating gives CASSLEQGIVYEQYF. Full variable domain (rest looked up from reference TRBV5-5 and TRBJ2-7): DAGVTQSPTHLIKTRGQQVTLRCSPISGHKSVSWYQQVLGQGPQFIFQYYEKEERGRGNFPDRFSARQFPNYSSELNVNALLLGDSALYLCASSLEQGIVYEQYFGPGTRLTVT.